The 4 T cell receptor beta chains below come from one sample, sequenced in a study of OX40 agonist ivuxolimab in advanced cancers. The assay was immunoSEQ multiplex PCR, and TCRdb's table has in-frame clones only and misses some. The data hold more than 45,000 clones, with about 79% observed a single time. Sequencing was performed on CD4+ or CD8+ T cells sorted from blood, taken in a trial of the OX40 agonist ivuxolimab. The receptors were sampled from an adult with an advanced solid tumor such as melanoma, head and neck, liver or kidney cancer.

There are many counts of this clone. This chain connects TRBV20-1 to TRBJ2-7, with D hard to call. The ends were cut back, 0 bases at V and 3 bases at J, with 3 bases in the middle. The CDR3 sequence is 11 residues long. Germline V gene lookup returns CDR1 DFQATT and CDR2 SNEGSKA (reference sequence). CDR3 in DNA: TGCAGTGCTAGAGAGGACTACGAGCAGTACTTC. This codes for CSAREDYEQYF.

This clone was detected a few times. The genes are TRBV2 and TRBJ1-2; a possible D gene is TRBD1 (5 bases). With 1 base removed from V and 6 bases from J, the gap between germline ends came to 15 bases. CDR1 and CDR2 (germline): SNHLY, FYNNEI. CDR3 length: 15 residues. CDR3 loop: CASSEGNRHLNGYTF. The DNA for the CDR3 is TGTGCCAGCAGTGAAGGTAACAGGCATCTCAATGGCTACACCTTC.

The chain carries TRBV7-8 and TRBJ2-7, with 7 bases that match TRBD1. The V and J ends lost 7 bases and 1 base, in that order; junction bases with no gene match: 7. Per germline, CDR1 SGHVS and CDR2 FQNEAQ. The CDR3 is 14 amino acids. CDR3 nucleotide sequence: TGTGCCAGCACCCGGGACAGAGGTTCCTACGAGCAGTACTTC. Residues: CASTRDRGSYEQYF.

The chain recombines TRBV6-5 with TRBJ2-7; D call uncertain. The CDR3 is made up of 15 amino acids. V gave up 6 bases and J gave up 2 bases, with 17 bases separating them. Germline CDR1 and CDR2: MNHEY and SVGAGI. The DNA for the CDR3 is TGTGCCAGCAGCAGTACTCGAGGAGCAACCTACGAGCAGTACTTC. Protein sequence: CASSSTRGATYEQYF.